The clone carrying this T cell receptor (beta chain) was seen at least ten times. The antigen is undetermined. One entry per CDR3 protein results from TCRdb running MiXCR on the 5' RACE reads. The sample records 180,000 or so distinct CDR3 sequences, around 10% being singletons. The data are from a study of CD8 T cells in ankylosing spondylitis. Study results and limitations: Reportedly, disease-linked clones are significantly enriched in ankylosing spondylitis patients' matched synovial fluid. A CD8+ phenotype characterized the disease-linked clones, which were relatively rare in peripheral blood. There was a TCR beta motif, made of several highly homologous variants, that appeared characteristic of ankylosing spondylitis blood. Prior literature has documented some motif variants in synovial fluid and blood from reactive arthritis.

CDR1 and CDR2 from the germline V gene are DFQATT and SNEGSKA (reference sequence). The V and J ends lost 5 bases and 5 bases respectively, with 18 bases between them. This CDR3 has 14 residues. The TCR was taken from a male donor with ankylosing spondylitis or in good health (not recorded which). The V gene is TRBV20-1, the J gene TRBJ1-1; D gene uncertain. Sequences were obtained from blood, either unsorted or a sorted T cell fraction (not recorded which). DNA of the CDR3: TGCAGTGCTTTCAACCTTCTTCTGGGGACTGAAGCTTTCTTT. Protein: CSAFNLLLGTEAFF.